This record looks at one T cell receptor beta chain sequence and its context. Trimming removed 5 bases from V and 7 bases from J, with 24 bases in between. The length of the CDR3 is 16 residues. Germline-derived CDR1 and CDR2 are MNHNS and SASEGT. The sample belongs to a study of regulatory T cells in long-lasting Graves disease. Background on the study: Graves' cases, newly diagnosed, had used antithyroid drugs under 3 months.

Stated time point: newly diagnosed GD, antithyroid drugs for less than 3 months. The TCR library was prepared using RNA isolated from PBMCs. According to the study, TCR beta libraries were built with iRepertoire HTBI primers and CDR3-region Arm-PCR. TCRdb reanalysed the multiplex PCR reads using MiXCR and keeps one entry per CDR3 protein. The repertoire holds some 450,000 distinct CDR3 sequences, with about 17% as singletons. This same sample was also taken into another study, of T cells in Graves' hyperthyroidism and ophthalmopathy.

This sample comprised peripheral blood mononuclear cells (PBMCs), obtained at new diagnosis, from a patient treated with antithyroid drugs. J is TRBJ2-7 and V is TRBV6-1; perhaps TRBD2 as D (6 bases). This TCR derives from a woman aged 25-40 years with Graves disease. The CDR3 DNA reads TGTGCCAGCAGTCCAGCGGGTTGGAACGAATACAATGAGCAGTACTTC. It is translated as CASSPAGWNEYNEQYF.